One and the same sample provided the 13 T cell receptor beta chains below, sequenced in a study of blood T cell repertoires in COVID-19. Libraries were prepared by immunoSEQ multiplex PCR; TCRdb keeps only in-frame clonotypes and omits some of them. Found here are 110,000 to 150,000 clones, over 80% of them singletons; the top ten hold 1.5% to 2%. Sequenced input: peripheral blood. These TCRs come from a woman aged 45-59 years with acute or convalescent COVID-19.

The gene calls are TRBV6-6 and TRBJ2-2; tentative D call: TRBD1 (6 bases). The CDR3 contains 16 residues. CDR1 is MNHNY and CDR2 is SVGAGI in the germline V gene (reference sequence). V was shortened by 0 bases and J by 5 bases, with 13 bases between the two germline ends. The CDR3 nucleotides read TGTGCCAGCAGTTACTCATCACAGGGAAATACCGGGGAGCTGTTTTTT. Translating it yields CASSYSSQGNTGELFF.

The chain carries TRBV12-3 or TRBV12-4 and TRBJ1-2; 8 positions match TRBD1. The CDR3 consists of 11 residues. V gave up 6 bases and J gave up 7 bases; unmatched junction bases: 1. CDR3 in amino acids: CASRGTGGYTF. The CDR3 nucleotides read TGTGCCAGCAGGGGGACAGGTGGCTACACCTTC.

This chain joins TRBV6-5 and TRBJ2-5; 10 nucleotides match TRBD2. The CDR3 runs to 13 residues. Germline lookup yields CDR1 MNHEY and CDR2 SVGAGI. V lost 7 bases and J lost 3; bases outside the gene matches: 2. CDR3 nucleotides: TGTGCCAGCAAAGCGGGAGGGGAAGAGACCCAGTACTTC. This encodes CASKAGGEETQYF.

The rearrangement uses TRBV5-1 and TRBJ2-3; 9 bases fit TRBD2. The ends lost 0 bases at V and 2 bases at J; junction bases unmatched: 4. Looked up from germline, CDR1 is SGHRS and CDR2 is YFSETQ. CDR3 size: 16 residues. CDR3 residues: CASSLAAGGSTDTQYF. DNA of the CDR3: TGCGCCAGCAGCTTGGCTGCGGGAGGGTCCACAGATACGCAGTATTTT.

The count of this clone is one. The chain uses TRBV4-1 and TRBJ2-2, with 8 bases that match TRBD1. The V and J ends lost 8 bases and 4 bases, in that order; junction bases with no gene match: 9. The germline gives CDR1 MGHRA, CDR2 YSYEKL. The CDR3 is 15 residues long. CDR3 in amino acids: CASGRGTGPTGELFF. The DNA for the CDR3 is TGCGCCAGCGGGCGAGGGACAGGCCCCACCGGGGAGCTGTTTTTT.

On this clone itself: The sample holds other DNA sequences that translate to the same CDR3. J is TRBJ2-7 and V is TRBV6-5, with D perhaps matching TRBD2 (6 bases). There are 14 residues in the CDR3. Trimming shortened V by 3 bases and J by 4 bases, and 13 bases separated the two germline ends. CDR1 MNHEY and CDR2 SVGAGI come from the germline V gene. DNA for the CDR3: TGTGCCAGCAGTTATAGCGGAGACTCTTACGAGCAGTACTTC. Its translation: CASSYSGDSYEQYF.

The rearrangement uses TRBV9 and TRBJ2-7; TRBD2 might be the D (6 bases). Deletions cut 4 bases from V and 0 bases from J, with 11 bases between. The V gene's germline CDR1 is SGDLS and CDR2 YYNGEE. The CDR3 extends over 14 amino acids. CDR3 sequence (DNA): TGTGCCAGCAGCCCCGGGGGAACCTCCTACGAGCAGTACTTC. Its protein product is CASSPGGTSYEQYF. Combining the CDR3 with reference TRBV9 and TRBJ2-7 gives the whole variable domain DSGVTQTPKHLITATGQRVTLRCSPRSGDLSVYWYQQSLDQGLQFLIQYYNGEERAKGNILERFSAQQFPDLHSELNLSSLELGDSALYFCASSPGGTSYEQYFGPGTRLTVT.

This chain connects TRBV7-9 to TRBJ1-4; 8 positions match TRBD1. V dropped 5 bases and J dropped 5; count of bases not matched to a gene: 7. CDR3 size: 15 residues. Germline V gene data show CDR1 as SEHNR and CDR2 as FQNEAQ (reference sequence). CDR3 coding DNA: TGTGCCAGCAGCCCTCCGGGACAGGCAAATGAAAAACTGTTTTTT. It yields the protein CASSPPGQANEKLFF.

The chain carries TRBV28 and TRBJ2-3, with TRBD2 identical over 8 bases. The CDR3 length is 15 residues. The germline V gene encodes CDR1 MDHEN and CDR2 SYDVKM. V lost 8 bases and J lost 5; bases outside the gene matches: 12. CDR3: CASGRTSRVEDTQYF. DNA of the CDR3: TGTGCCAGCGGCCGGACTAGCCGGGTGGAAGATACGCAGTATTTT.

The J gene is TRBJ2-3, the V gene TRBV12-5; 8 nucleotides line up with TRBD1. The CDR3 loop spans 14 amino acids. Germline CDR1 LGHNT, CDR2 FRNRAP. The V segment lost 6 bases and the J segment 2 bases; nucleotides outside the gene matches: 4. The CDR3 DNA reads TGTGCTAGTGGCAGGGACAGGACCACAGATACGCAGTATTTT. As protein: CASGRDRTTDTQYF.

The chain joins TRBV11-2 to TRBJ2-5, with D maybe TRBD2 (6 bases). Germline V CDR1 and CDR2: SGHAT, FQNNGV. The V end was cut by 4 bases, the J end by 2 bases, with 17 bases between. This CDR3 region has 16 residues. The CDR3 reads CASSSRSGSVQETQYF. The CDR3 region has the DNA TGTGCCAGCAGCTCCCGAAGCGGGTCGGTACAAGAGACCCAGTACTTC.

The chain carries TRBV20-1 and TRBJ1-2; 9 nucleotides match TRBD1. The CDR3 has 15 residues. Unmatched junction bases numbered 8, after V lost 3 bases and J lost 3 bases. Germline V gives CDR1 DFQATT, CDR2 SNEGSKA (reference sequence). DNA for the CDR3: TGCAGTGCTAGTGACCCGGGACAGGGCTACTATGGCTACACCTTC. Amino acids: CSASDPGQGYYGYTF.

This clone has just a few counts. The chain has TRBV6-1 and TRBJ1-6; D is ambiguous. The CDR3 has 13 residues. Trimming pared 3 bases from V and 4 bases from J, leaving 4 bases between. From germline, CDR1 is MNHNS and CDR2 SASEGT. The CDR3 DNA reads as TGTGCCAGCAGTGATATTTATAATTCACCCCTCCACTTT. Protein product: CASSDIYNSPLHF.